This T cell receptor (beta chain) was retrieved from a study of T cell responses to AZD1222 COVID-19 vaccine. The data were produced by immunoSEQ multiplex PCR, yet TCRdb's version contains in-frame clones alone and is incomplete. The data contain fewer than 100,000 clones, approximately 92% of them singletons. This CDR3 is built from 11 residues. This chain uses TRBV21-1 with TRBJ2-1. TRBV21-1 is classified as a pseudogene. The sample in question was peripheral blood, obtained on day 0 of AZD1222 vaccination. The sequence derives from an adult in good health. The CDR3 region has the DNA TGTGCCAGCAGCAAACACCATGAGCAGTTCTTC. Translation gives CASSKHHEQFF.